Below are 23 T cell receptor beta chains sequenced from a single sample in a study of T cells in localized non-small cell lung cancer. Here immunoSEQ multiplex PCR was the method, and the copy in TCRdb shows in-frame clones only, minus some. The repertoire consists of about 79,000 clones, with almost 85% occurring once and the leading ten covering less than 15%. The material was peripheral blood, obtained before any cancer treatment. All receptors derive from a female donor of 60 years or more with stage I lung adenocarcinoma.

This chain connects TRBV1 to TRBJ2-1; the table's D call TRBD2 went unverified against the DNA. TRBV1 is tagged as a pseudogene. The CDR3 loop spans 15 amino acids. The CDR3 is CTSSLERRSYNEQFF. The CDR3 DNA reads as TGCACCAGCAGCTTAGAGAGGCGCTCCTACAATGAGCAGTTCTTC.

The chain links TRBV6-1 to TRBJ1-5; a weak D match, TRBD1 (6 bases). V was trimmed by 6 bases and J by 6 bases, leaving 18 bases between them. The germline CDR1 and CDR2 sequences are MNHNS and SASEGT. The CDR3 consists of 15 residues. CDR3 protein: CASRGGQGLGQPQHF. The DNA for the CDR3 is TGTGCCAGCAGAGGGGGGCAGGGACTAGGTCAGCCCCAGCATTTT.

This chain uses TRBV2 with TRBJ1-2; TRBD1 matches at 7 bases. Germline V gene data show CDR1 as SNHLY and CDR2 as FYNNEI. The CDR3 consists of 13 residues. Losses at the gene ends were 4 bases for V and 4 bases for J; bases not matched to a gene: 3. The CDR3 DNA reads TGTGCCAGCAGTGCCGGACAGGTCTATGGCTACACCTTC. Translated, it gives CASSAGQVYGYTF.

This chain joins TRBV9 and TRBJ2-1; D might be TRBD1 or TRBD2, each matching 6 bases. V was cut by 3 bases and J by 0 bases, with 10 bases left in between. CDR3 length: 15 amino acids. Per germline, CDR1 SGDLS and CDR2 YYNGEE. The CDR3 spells CASSGGGSSYNEQFF. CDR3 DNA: TGTGCCAGCAGCGGAGGGGGGAGCTCCTACAATGAGCAGTTCTTC.

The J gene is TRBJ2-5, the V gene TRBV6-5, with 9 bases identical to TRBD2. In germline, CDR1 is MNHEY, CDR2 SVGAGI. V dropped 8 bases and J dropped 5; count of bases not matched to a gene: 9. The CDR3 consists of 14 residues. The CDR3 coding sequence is TGTGCCAGCGCGGGAGGGGGCAAAGGGGAGACCCAGTACTTC. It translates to CASAGGGKGETQYF.

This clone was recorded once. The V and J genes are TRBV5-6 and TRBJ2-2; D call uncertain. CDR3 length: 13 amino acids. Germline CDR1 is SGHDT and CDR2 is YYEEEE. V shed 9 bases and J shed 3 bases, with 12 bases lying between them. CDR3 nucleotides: TGTGCCACCCACGTCCCCCACACCGGGGAGCTGTTTTTT. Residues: CATHVPHTGELFF.

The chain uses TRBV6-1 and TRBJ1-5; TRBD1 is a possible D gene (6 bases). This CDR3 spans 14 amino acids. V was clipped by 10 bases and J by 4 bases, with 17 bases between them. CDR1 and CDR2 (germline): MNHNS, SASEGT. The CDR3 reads CATGTQVGNQPQHF. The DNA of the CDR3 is TGTGCCACCGGGACACAGGTTGGGAATCAGCCCCAGCATTTT.

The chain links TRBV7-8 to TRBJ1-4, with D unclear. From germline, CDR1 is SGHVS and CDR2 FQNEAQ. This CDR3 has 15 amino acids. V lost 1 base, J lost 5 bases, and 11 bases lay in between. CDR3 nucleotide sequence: TGTGCCAGCAGCTTAGGCGGGGATTGGAATGAAAAACTGTTTTTT. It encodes CASSLGGDWNEKLFF.

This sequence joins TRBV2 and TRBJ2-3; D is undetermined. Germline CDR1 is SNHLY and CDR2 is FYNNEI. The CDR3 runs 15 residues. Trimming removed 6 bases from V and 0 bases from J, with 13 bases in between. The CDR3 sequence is CASSGRSASTDTQYF. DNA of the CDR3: TGTGCCAGCAGCGGCAGGAGCGCAAGCACAGATACGCAGTATTTT.

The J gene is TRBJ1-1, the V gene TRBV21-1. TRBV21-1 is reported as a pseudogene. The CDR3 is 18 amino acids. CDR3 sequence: CASSKVSTKYGVGTEAFF. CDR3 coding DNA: TGTGCCAGCAGCAAAGTCTCAACCAAATACGGGGTCGGCACTGAAGCTTTCTTT.

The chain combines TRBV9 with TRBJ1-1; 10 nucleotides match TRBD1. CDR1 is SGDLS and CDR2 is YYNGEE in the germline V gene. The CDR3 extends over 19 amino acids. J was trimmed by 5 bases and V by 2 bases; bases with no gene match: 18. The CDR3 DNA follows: TGTGCCAGCAGCGTCGACCGAGGGACAGGGGACCCGAAAGATACTGAAGCTTTCTTT. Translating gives CASSVDRGTGDPKDTEAFF. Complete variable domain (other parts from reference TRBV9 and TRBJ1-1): DSGVTQTPKHLITATGQRVTLRCSPRSGDLSVYWYQQSLDQGLQFLIQYYNGEERAKGNILERFSAQQFPDLHSELNLSSLELGDSALYFCASSVDRGTGDPKDTEAFFGQGTRLTVV.

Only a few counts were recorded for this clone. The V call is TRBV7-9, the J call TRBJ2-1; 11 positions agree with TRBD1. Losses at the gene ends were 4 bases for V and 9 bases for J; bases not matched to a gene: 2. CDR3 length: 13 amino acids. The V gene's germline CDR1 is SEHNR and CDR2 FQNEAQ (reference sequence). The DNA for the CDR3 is TGTGCCAGCAGCTGGACAGGGGGCCGTGAGCAGTTCTTC. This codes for CASSWTGGREQFF.

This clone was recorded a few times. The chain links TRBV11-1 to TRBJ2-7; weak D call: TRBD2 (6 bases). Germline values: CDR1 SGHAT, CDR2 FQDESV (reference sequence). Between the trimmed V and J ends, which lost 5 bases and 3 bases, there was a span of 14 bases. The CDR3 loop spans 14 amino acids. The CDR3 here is CASSARGGNYEQYF. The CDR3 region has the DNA TGTGCCAGCAGCGCTCGAGGCGGGAACTACGAGCAGTACTTC. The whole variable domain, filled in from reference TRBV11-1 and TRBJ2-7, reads EAEVAQSPRYKITEKSQAVAFWCDPISGHATLYWYRQILGQGPELLVQFQDESVVDDSQLPKDRFSAERLKGVDSTLKIQPAELGDSAMYLCASSARGGNYEQYFGPGTRLTVT.

As DNA, the CDR3 is TGTGCCAGTAGTATGGCCAGGGTCGACGAGCAGTACTTC. It specifies CASSMARVDEQYF. V usage is TRBV19 and J usage is TRBJ2-7, with D maybe TRBD1 (5 bases). The CDR3 has 13 amino acids. V lost 3 bases and J lost 5, with 11 bases in between. Germline V lookup: CDR1 LNHDA, CDR2 SQIVND (reference sequence).

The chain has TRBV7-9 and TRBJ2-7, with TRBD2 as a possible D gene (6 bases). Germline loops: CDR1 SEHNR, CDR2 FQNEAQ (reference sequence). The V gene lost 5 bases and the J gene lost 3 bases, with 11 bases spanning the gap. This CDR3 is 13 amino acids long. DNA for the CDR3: TGTGCCAGCAGCACGGGACTTCTCTACGAGCAGTACTTC. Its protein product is CASSTGLLYEQYF.

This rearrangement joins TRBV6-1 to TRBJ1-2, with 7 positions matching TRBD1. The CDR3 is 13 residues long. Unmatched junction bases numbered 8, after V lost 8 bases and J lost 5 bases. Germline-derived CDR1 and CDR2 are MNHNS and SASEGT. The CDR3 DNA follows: TGTGCCAGCGTCCGGGACAGTACTTATGGCTACACCTTC. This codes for CASVRDSTYGYTF.

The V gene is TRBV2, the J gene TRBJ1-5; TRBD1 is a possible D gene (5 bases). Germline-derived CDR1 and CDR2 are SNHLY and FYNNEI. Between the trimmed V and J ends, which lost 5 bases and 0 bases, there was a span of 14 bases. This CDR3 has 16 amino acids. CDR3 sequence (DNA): TGTGCCAGCAGTTATACGACAGTATATAGCAATCAGCCCCAGCATTTT. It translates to CASSYTTVYSNQPQHF.

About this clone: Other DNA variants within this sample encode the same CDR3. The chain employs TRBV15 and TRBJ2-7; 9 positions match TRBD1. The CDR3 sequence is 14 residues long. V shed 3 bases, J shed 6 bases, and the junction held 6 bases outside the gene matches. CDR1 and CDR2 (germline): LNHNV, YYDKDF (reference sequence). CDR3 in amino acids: CATSRDRGHGEQYF. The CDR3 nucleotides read TGTGCCACCAGCAGGGACAGGGGACACGGCGAGCAGTACTTC.

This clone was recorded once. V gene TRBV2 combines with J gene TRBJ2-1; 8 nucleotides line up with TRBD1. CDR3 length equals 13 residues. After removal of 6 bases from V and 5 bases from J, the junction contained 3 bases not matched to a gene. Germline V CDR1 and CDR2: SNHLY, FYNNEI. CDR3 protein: CASSYRGDNEQFF. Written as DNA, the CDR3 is TGTGCCAGCAGCTACAGGGGGGACAATGAGCAGTTCTTC.

The CDR3 spells CASSVGGVKNIQYF. CDR3 DNA: TGTGCCAGCAGTGTCGGCGGTGTGAAAAACATTCAGTACTTC. The chain carries TRBV2 and TRBJ2-4; no firm D call. Germline CDR1 reads SNHLY; CDR2 reads FYNNEI. Trimming removed 4 bases at V and 4 bases at J, with 11 bases between. The CDR3 covers 14 residues.

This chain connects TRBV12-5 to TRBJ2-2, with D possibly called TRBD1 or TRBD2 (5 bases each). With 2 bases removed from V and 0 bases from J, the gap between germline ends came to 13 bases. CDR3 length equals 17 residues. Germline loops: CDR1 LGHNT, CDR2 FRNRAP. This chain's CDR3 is CASGLPTGTTNTGELFF. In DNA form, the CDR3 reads TGTGCTAGTGGTTTGCCGACCGGGACGACGAACACCGGGGAGCTGTTTTTT. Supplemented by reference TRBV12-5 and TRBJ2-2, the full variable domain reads DARVTQTPRHKVTEMGQEVTMRCQPILGHNTVFWYRQTMMQGLELLAYFRNRAPLDDSGMPKDRFSAEMPDATLATLKIQPSEPRDSAVYFCASGLPTGTTNTGELFFGEGSRLTVL.

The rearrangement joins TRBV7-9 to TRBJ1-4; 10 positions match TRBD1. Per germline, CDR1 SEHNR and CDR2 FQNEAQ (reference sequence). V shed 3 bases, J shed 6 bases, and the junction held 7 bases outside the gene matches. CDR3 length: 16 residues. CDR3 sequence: CASSFLDRGPDEKLFF. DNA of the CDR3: TGTGCCAGCAGCTTTCTAGACAGGGGGCCGGATGAAAAACTGTTTTTT.

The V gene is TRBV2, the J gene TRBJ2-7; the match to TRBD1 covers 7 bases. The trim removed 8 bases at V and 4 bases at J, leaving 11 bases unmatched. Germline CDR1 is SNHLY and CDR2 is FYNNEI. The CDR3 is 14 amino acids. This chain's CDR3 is CASATETGNYEQYF. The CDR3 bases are TGTGCCAGCGCTACCGAGACAGGGAATTACGAGCAGTACTTC.